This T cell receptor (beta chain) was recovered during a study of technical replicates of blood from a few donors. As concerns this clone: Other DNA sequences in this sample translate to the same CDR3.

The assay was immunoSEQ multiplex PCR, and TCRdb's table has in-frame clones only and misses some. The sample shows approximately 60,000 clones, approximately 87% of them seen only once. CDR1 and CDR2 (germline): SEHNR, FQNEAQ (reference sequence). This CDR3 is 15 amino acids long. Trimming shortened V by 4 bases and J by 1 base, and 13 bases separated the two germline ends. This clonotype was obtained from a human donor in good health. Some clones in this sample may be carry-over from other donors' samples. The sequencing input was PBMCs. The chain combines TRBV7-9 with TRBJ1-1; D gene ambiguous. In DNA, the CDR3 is TGTGCCAGCAGCTCAAAGGGAGGCTCGAACACTGAAGCTTTCTTT. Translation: CASSSKGGSNTEAFF.